One sample yielded the 27 T cell receptor beta chains listed below, sequenced in a study of spatial heterogeneity in lung cancer. Study results and caveats: Tumors with more nonsynonymous mutations had more expanded intratumoral alpha and beta TCRs.

This sample's time point: sample taken at primary tumor resection. These TCRs are of unknown antigen specificity. A single record per CDR3 protein comes from TCRdb applying MiXCR to the 5' RACE reads. Of around 4,800 distinct CDR3 sequences listed, over 7.5% are singletons. Sequenced here: lung tumor tissue, sampled at surgery. These receptors originate from a male donor with early-stage non-small cell lung cancer.

Sample share makes this clonotype medium-sized. The V call is TRBV3-1, the J call TRBJ2-1; 10 nucleotides line up with TRBD1. The V segment lost 1 base and the J segment 4 bases; nucleotides outside the gene matches: 1. The germline CDR1 and CDR2 sequences are LGHDT and YNNKEL (reference sequence). This CDR3 contains 15 residues. CDR3 bases: TGTGCCAGCAGCCAAGCGGGACAGGGGTACAATGAGCAGTTCTTC. It yields the protein CASSQAGQGYNEQFF.

This clonotype was seen many times. The chain recombines TRBV19 with TRBJ2-2; TRBD1 agrees at 7 bases. Germline V CDR1 and CDR2: LNHDA, SQIVND (reference sequence). J lost 4 bases, V lost 4 bases, and 6 bases had no gene match. This CDR3 spans 15 amino acids. In DNA, the CDR3 is TGTGCCAGTAGTAGCAGGGGGATTTTCACCGGGGAGCTGTTTTTT. Translation gives CASSSRGIFTGELFF.

This clonotype is categorized as large. This chain links TRBV6-6 with TRBJ1-4; perhaps TRBD1 as D (6 bases). Trimming pared 6 bases from V and 7 bases from J, leaving 12 bases between. This CDR3 is built from 13 residues. Germline V lookup: CDR1 MNHNY, CDR2 SVGAGI (reference sequence). In DNA form, the CDR3 reads TGTGCCAGCAGCTCCAGGGGAGGTGAAAAACTGTTTTTT. It specifies CASSSRGGEKLFF.

There are many counts of this clonotype. This sequence joins TRBV5-6 and TRBJ2-5; possibly TRBD2 for D (6 bases). Trimming stripped 0 bases from V and 1 base from J, with 13 bases between. Germline V gene data show CDR1 as SGHDT and CDR2 as YYEEEE. This CDR3 spans 16 amino acids. CDR3 sequence reads: CASSLDLGSPQETQYF. As DNA, the CDR3 is TGTGCCAGCAGCTTGGATCTCGGGAGCCCCCAAGAGACCCAGTACTTC.

The chain has TRBV18 and TRBJ2-7; 8 bases are a match to TRBD1. This CDR3 is built from 16 residues. CDR1 KGHSH and CDR2 LQKENI come from the germline V gene. The trim removed 3 bases at V and 3 bases at J, leaving 10 bases unmatched. The CDR3 spells CASSPGTGRRGYEQYF. DNA of the CDR3: TGTGCCAGCTCACCCGGGACAGGTCGGCGAGGCTACGAGCAGTACTTC.

This clonotype occurred many times. V gene TRBV25-1 combines with J gene TRBJ2-7; D not resolved. The germline V gene encodes CDR1 MGHDK and CDR2 SYGVNS. This CDR3 has 12 amino acids. V gave up 3 bases and J gave up 7 bases, with 10 bases separating them. CDR3 sequence reads: CASSEVGSEQYF. The CDR3 nucleotides read TGTGCCAGCAGTGAGGTCGGAAGTGAGCAGTACTTC.

Within the sample, this clonotype is medium-sized (0.01 to 0.1%). CDR3 protein: CASSSGQDTSGANVLTF. In DNA, the CDR3 is TGTGCCAGCAGCTCCGGACAGGACACCTCTGGGGCCAACGTCCTGACTTTC. V gene TRBV7-9 combines with J gene TRBJ2-6, with 7 bases that match TRBD1. The CDR3 sequence is 17 residues long. Germline V gene sequence: CDR1 SEHNR, CDR2 FQNEAQ (reference sequence). Trimming took 4 bases from V and 0 from J; bases not matched to a gene: 6. Using reference TRBV7-9 and TRBJ2-6 for the parts outside the CDR3, the full variable domain is DTGVSQNPRHKITKRGQNVTFRCDPISEHNRLYWYRQTLGQGPEFLTYFQNEAQLEKSRLLSDRFSAERPKGSFSTLEIQRTEQGDSAMYLCASSSGQDTSGANVLTFGAGSRLTVL.

This clonotype occurred many times. The genes are TRBV12-3 or TRBV12-4 and TRBJ2-1; weak D call: TRBD2 (7 bases). The CDR3 contains 14 residues. The V and J ends lost 2 bases and 6 bases respectively, with 11 bases between them. The CDR3 is CASSLIGGPNEQFF. CDR3 DNA sequence: TGTGCCAGCAGTTTAATCGGGGGGCCCAATGAGCAGTTCTTC.

This chain connects TRBV12-3 or TRBV12-4 to TRBJ2-3; 7 bases are a match to TRBD1. CDR3 size: 14 residues. V dropped 7 bases and J dropped 2; count of bases not matched to a gene: 6. The CDR3 nucleotides are TGTGCCAGCAACGACAGGGTTTCCACAGATACGCAGTATTTT. Amino acids: CASNDRVSTDTQYF.

This chain connects TRBV6-5 to TRBJ1-1, with 7 positions matching TRBD1. Germline trimming cut 2 bases from V and 6 bases from J; bases unmatched to any gene: 3. CDR1 and CDR2 from the germline V gene are MNHEY and SVGAGI. This CDR3 region has 13 residues. CDR3 region: CASSYQGVAEAFF. The CDR3 bases are TGTGCCAGCAGTTACCAGGGGGTTGCTGAAGCTTTCTTT.

By share, this clonotype counts as medium-sized. This sequence joins TRBV29-1 and TRBJ2-3, with TRBD1 matching over 7 bases. J gave up 7 bases and V 5 bases, and 9 bases lay outside the gene matches. The CDR3 sequence is 13 residues long. The germline V gene has CDR1 SQVTM and CDR2 ANQGSEA. CDR3 sequence: CSVLRDSPYTQYF. The CDR3 DNA reads as TGCAGCGTTCTCCGGGACAGCCCATATACGCAGTATTTT.

This rearrangement joins TRBV19 to TRBJ1-5; 8 nucleotides line up with TRBD1. With V trimmed by 4 bases and J by 2 bases, 4 bases remained unmatched. CDR1 LNHDA and CDR2 SQIVND come from the germline V gene (reference sequence). The CDR3 covers 15 residues. CDR3 sequence: CASSNDRGRNQPQHF. In nucleotides, the CDR3 is TGTGCCAGTAGTAACGACAGGGGTCGCAATCAGCCCCAGCATTTT.

J is TRBJ2-2 and V is TRBV20-1, with a tentative D call TRBD2 (5 bases). V was clipped by 6 bases and J by 3 bases, with 8 bases between them. The CDR3 extends over 12 amino acids. Germline V lookup: CDR1 DFQATT, CDR2 SNEGSKA (reference sequence). The CDR3 spells CSAVRDTGELFF. The CDR3 bases are TGCAGTGCCGTGAGGGACACCGGGGAGCTGTTTTTT.

This chain joins TRBV19 and TRBJ2-1; 7 positions match TRBD2. From germline, CDR1 is LNHDA and CDR2 SQIVND (reference sequence). V shed 0 bases and J 2 bases; nucleotides not matched to a gene: 7. CDR3 size: 17 residues. The CDR3: CASSIEGSGVPYNEQFF. Written as DNA, the CDR3 is TGTGCCAGTAGTATAGAGGGGAGCGGGGTCCCCTACAATGAGCAGTTCTTC.

This clonotype is categorized as medium-sized. The rearrangement uses TRBV12-3 or TRBV12-4 and TRBJ1-5, with 8 bases fitting TRBD1. Unmatched junction bases numbered 7, after V lost 6 bases and J lost 3 bases. The length of the CDR3 is 15 residues. This CDR3 reads CASRLTGDVNQPQHF. The CDR3 DNA sequence: TGTGCCAGCAGGTTGACAGGGGATGTCAATCAGCCCCAGCATTTT.

The chain is built from TRBV12-3 or TRBV12-4 and TRBJ1-5; D is possibly TRBD1 (5 bases). V was clipped by 6 bases and J by 0 bases, with 18 bases between them. CDR3 length: 17 residues. The CDR3 sequence: CASRSGTVHDSNQPQHF. The CDR3 DNA reads TGTGCCAGCAGATCCGGGACGGTGCATGATAGCAATCAGCCCCAGCATTTT.

This clonotype counts as medium-sized (0.01 to 0.1%). The rearrangement joins TRBV5-6 to TRBJ1-2, with 9 bases fitting TRBD1. Trimming at V came to 4 bases and at J to 2 bases, leaving 6 bases not matched to a gene. This CDR3 contains 15 residues. Germline V gene sequence: CDR1 SGHDT, CDR2 YYEEEE. CDR3 sequence: CASSRDRVANYGYTF. The CDR3 DNA sequence: TGTGCCAGCAGCCGGGACAGGGTGGCAAACTATGGCTACACCTTC.

This clonotype was seen repeatedly, ten times or more. The CDR3 reads CASSYGGAGGYTF. DNA of the CDR3: TGTGCCAGCAGTTACGGGGGCGCGGGTGGCTACACCTTC. The V and J genes are TRBV6-5 and TRBJ1-2; D is perhaps TRBD1 (6 bases). Germline CDR1 MNHEY, CDR2 SVGAGI. The CDR3 covers 13 residues. V was cut by 2 bases and J by 7 bases, with 11 bases left in between.

Relative to its sample, this clonotype is medium-sized. V gene TRBV7-2 combines with J gene TRBJ1-2; 8 bases map to TRBD1. The junction had 4 bases not matched to a gene; V was cut back by 4 bases and J by 3 bases. The V gene's germline CDR1 is SGHTA and CDR2 FQGNSA. The CDR3 loop spans 14 amino acids. In DNA form, the CDR3 reads TGTGCCAGCAGCTCAGACAGGGGCGACTATGGCTACACCTTC. Its protein product is CASSSDRGDYGYTF. Full variable domain (rest looked up from reference TRBV7-2 and TRBJ1-2): GAGVSQSPSNKVTEKGKDVELRCDPISGHTALYWYRQSLGQGLEFLIYFQGNSAPDKSGLPSDRFSAERTGGSVSTLTIQRTQQEDSAVYLCASSSDRGDYGYTFGSGTRLTVV.

This clonotype was detected once. The chain's CDR3 is CASSLGGSFGYTF. CDR3 coding DNA: TGCGCCAGCAGCTTAGGAGGGTCTTTTGGCTACACCTTC. The rearrangement joins TRBV5-1 to TRBJ1-2; unclear D gene. V was clipped by 2 bases and J by 7 bases, with 12 bases between them. Germline V gene lookup returns CDR1 SGHRS and CDR2 YFSETQ. The CDR3 covers 13 residues. The full variable domain, its missing parts supplied by reference TRBV5-1 and TRBJ1-2, is KAGVTQTPRYLIKTRGQQVTLSCSPISGHRSVSWYQQTPGQGLQFLFEYFSETQRNKGNFPGRFSGRQFSNSRSEMNVSTLELGDSALYLCASSLGGSFGYTFGSGTRLTVV.

This clonotype was seen repeatedly, ten times or more. This chain uses TRBV10-3 with TRBJ2-1; 11 bases agree with TRBD2. After removal of 6 bases from V and 6 bases from J, the junction contained 4 bases not matched to a gene. The CDR3 sequence is 14 residues long. CDR1 and CDR2 (germline): ENHRY, SYGVKD. CDR3 DNA: TGTGCCATCAGAGGGACTAGCGGAGCCAATGAGCAGTTCTTC. It yields the protein CAIRGTSGANEQFF.

This clonotype is termed medium-sized. The chain links TRBV5-1 to TRBJ1-1; D may be TRBD1 (5 bases). Trimming stripped 3 bases from V and 5 bases from J, with 17 bases between. The CDR3 length is 15 residues. Germline CDR1 and CDR2: SGHRS and YFSETQ. DNA for the CDR3: TGCGCCAGCAGCTCAGCCGGGACGGCAACAACTGAAGCTTTCTTT. Its translation is CASSSAGTATTEAFF.

By share, this clonotype counts as medium-sized (0.01 to 0.1%). The chain uses TRBV5-4 and TRBJ1-4; tentative D call: TRBD1 (5 bases). This CDR3 is 15 amino acids long. V shed 4 bases and J shed 6 bases, with 16 bases lying between them. The V gene's germline CDR1 is SGHNT and CDR2 YYREEE (reference sequence). The CDR3 protein is CASSLYRQMDEKLFF. The CDR3 DNA follows: TGTGCCAGCAGCCTTTACCGACAGATGGATGAAAAACTGTTTTTT.

The V gene is TRBV12-5, the J gene TRBJ1-1, with D uncertain. The CDR3 has 11 amino acids. Germline V lookup: CDR1 LGHNT, CDR2 FRNRAP. Trimming shortened V by 8 bases and J by 6 bases, and 10 bases separated the two germline ends. The CDR3 region is CASTEGPEAFF. The DNA of the CDR3 is TGTGCTAGTACAGAAGGCCCTGAAGCTTTCTTT. Filled out from reference TRBV12-5 and TRBJ1-1, the complete variable domain reads DARVTQTPRHKVTEMGQEVTMRCQPILGHNTVFWYRQTMMQGLELLAYFRNRAPLDDSGMPKDRFSAEMPDATLATLKIQPSEPRDSAVYFCASTEGPEAFFGQGTRLTVV.

The chain combines TRBV27 with TRBJ2-3, with 7 bases lining up with TRBD1. Trimming took 5 bases from V and 5 from J; bases not matched to a gene: 7. Germline V gene sequence: CDR1 MNHEY, CDR2 SMNVEV (reference sequence). The CDR3 covers 14 residues. The CDR3 sequence: CASSRVQGVDTQYF. The CDR3 DNA reads TGTGCCAGCAGTAGGGTTCAGGGGGTAGATACGCAGTATTTT.

Ten or more counts support this clonotype. The chain links TRBV28 to TRBJ2-7; 11 bases line up with TRBD1. CDR1 is MDHEN, CDR2 SYDVKM, per germline. Losses at the gene ends were 5 bases for V and 3 bases for J; bases not matched to a gene: 6. The CDR3 runs to 15 residues. CDR3 DNA sequence: TGTGCCAGCAGTCCTCCGGGACAGGGGGTCTACGAGCAGTACTTC. This codes for CASSPPGQGVYEQYF.

By share, this clonotype ranks as medium-sized (0.01 to 0.1%). The chain uses TRBV6-5 and TRBJ1-6; D remains unclear. Trimming removed 2 bases at V and 10 bases at J, with 12 bases between. Per germline, CDR1 MNHEY and CDR2 SVGAGI. The CDR3 covers 14 residues. CDR3 sequence: CASSYNGPRSPLHF. The DNA of the CDR3 is TGTGCCAGCAGTTACAACGGACCCAGGTCACCCCTCCACTTT.